A few counts support the clone carrying this TCR beta chain. Its antigen remains unidentified. These data come from a study of T cells in Graves' hyperthyroidism and ophthalmopathy. Study-level findings and limits: A median roughly 6.6 months before onset, the model predicted ophthalmopathy. A model built on 13 V-J features separated ophthalmopathy from stable hyperthyroidism.

Researchers took RNA transcripts and amplified the TCR beta CDR3 regions from them. HTBI primers were the set used in a first-round RT-PCR of the TCR CDR3. TCRdb redid the calling of the multiplex PCR reads with MiXCR, one entry per CDR3 protein. The table lists 390,000 or so distinct CDR3 sequences, roughly 15% of them singletons, with roughly 13% in the top ten. Trimming shortened V by 4 bases and J by 5 bases, and 5 bases separated the two germline ends. Germline V gene data show CDR1 as SGHDN and CDR2 as FVKESK. This CDR3 contains 11 residues. The study included ophthalmopathy patients with Clinical Activity Score at least 3, NOSPECS grade at least 4 and duration under 3 months.

The rearrangement links TRBV14 to TRBJ1-1; D is uncertain. This TCR was sampled from a man between 18 and 35 years old with Graves' ophthalmopathy. The sample consisted of blood. The CDR3 protein is CASSRSTEAFF. The CDR3 coding sequence is TGTGCCAGCAGCCGGTCTACTGAAGCTTTCTTT.